Listed here are 30 T cell receptor beta chains from one sample, sequenced in a study of cytomegalovirus exposure and HLA in healthy donors. The study ran its PCR with 60 Vbeta and 13 Jbeta primers. TCRdb keeps only in-frame clones here, not all; method: immunoSEQ multiplex PCR. Altogether about 160,000 clones are present, around 77% being singletons, with the ten largest covering 1%. Sequenced input: PBMCs. Receptors originate from a woman between 50 and 59 years old in good health and CMV-seropositive.

The V and J genes are TRBV28 and TRBJ2-6, with D hard to call. Germline loops: CDR1 MDHEN, CDR2 SYDVKM. V dropped 1 base and J dropped 2 bases, with 15 bases sitting between them. The CDR3 extends over 18 amino acids. CDR3 in DNA: TGTGCCAGCAGTTTATTGCGGATTAGGCACGCTGGGGCCAACGTCCTGACTTTC. Its protein is CASSLLRIRHAGANVLTF.

The J gene is TRBJ2-3, the V gene TRBV19; the match to TRBD2 covers 7 bases. Germline trimming cut 0 bases from V and 3 bases from J; bases unmatched to any gene: 6. Germline assignment: CDR1 LNHDA and CDR2 SQIVND (reference sequence). The CDR3 has 16 residues. CDR3 sequence: CASSIDGSGGTDTQYF. CDR3 bases: TGTGCCAGTAGTATAGATGGGTCGGGGGGAACAGATACGCAGTATTTT.

The chain is built from TRBV5-1 and TRBJ2-4, with D possibly matching TRBD1 (5 bases). Germline CDR1 and CDR2: SGHRS and YFSETQ. V shed 0 bases and J shed 7 bases, with 17 bases lying between them. The CDR3 totals 16 residues. DNA for the CDR3: TGCGCCAGCAGCTTGGAGGTAGCCCAGGGTGGGAACATTCAGTACTTC. It translates to CASSLEVAQGGNIQYF.

CDR3 DNA sequence: TGTGCCAGCAGCGACGGGTCAACCAAAAACATTCAGTACTTC. Amino acid sequence: CASSDGSTKNIQYF. This chain connects TRBV5-4 to TRBJ2-4; D uncertain. Germline V gene sequence: CDR1 SGHNT, CDR2 YYREEE (reference sequence). V was cut by 4 bases and J by 2 bases, with 10 bases left in between. CDR3 length equals 14 residues.

V is TRBV15 and J is TRBJ2-1; 7 bases line up with TRBD2. CDR3 length: 16 residues. V trimming: 2 bases; J trimming: 5 bases; junction bases outside the gene matches: 9. Germline V gene sequence: CDR1 LNHNV, CDR2 YYDKDF (reference sequence). The CDR3: CATSRSPRLADNEQFF. CDR3 bases: TGTGCCACCAGCAGATCTCCGCGGCTAGCGGACAATGAGCAGTTCTTC.

The genes are TRBV6-1 and TRBJ2-6, with D possibly TRBD2 on 6 matching bases. CDR3 length: 14 amino acids. V shed 0 bases and J shed 9 bases, with 9 bases lying between them. The germline gives CDR1 MNHNS, CDR2 SASEGT. CDR3: CASSEAGGNNVLTF. Written as DNA, the CDR3 is TGTGCCAGCAGTGAAGCCGGGGGAAACAACGTCCTGACTTTC.

The chain couples TRBV4-3 to TRBJ2-1; D not certain. Germline V gene lookup returns CDR1 LGHNA and CDR2 YSLEER. V shed 4 bases and J shed 0 bases, with 13 bases lying between them. The CDR3 has 16 amino acids. The CDR3 sequence: CASSPSFPSSYNEQFF. CDR3 in DNA: TGCGCCAGCAGCCCTTCATTCCCGAGCTCCTACAATGAGCAGTTCTTC.

V is TRBV19 and J is TRBJ1-5; no clear D gene. Trimming took off 4 bases at V and 7 bases at J, with 11 bases between the two ends. The CDR3 spans 13 residues. The germline V gene encodes CDR1 LNHDA and CDR2 SQIVND (reference sequence). CDR3 residues: CASSNGIGQPQHF. The CDR3 bases are TGTGCCAGTAGTAACGGGATAGGCCAGCCCCAGCATTTT.

This clone has a handful of counts. The chain uses TRBV6-1 and TRBJ1-2, with 8 bases matching TRBD1. With 6 bases clipped from V and 4 bases from J, the junction kept 10 bases outside the gene matches. Germline CDR1 and CDR2: MNHNS and SASEGT. The CDR3 is 15 amino acids. The chain's CDR3 is CASSESRGRVYGYTF. The CDR3, as DNA: TGTGCCAGCAGCGAAAGCAGGGGGCGGGTCTATGGCTACACCTTC.

J is TRBJ1-6 and V is TRBV10-1; 10 nucleotides align to TRBD1. After removal of 6 bases from V and 6 bases from J, the junction contained 11 bases not matched to a gene. The CDR3 has 17 amino acids. From germline, CDR1 is WNHNN and CDR2 SYGVQD (reference sequence). This CDR3 is CASSSRQGATGNSPLHF. In nucleotides, the CDR3 is TGCGCCAGCAGCAGCCGACAGGGGGCGACGGGTAATTCACCCCTCCACTTT.

This clone was observed a single time. The chain combines TRBV2 with TRBJ2-7; 8 nucleotides match TRBD1. CDR1 and CDR2 (germline): SNHLY, FYNNEI. The CDR3 has 14 amino acids. V shed 5 bases, J shed 5 bases, and the junction held 8 bases outside the gene matches. The CDR3 sequence: CASSPQGAFHEQYF. The CDR3 nucleotides read TGTGCCAGCAGTCCTCAGGGGGCGTTCCACGAGCAGTACTTC. Using reference TRBV2 and TRBJ2-7 for the parts outside the CDR3, the full variable domain is EPEVTQTPSHQVTQMGQEVILRCVPISNHLYFYWYRQILGQKVEFLVSFYNNEISEKSEIFDDQFSVERPDGSNFTLKIRSTKLEDSAMYFCASSPQGAFHEQYFGPGTRLTVT.

This clone was found a few times. This chain joins TRBV5-8 and TRBJ1-3; D is possibly TRBD1 (6 bases). This CDR3 has 15 residues. Trimming shortened V by 4 bases and J by 0 bases, and 11 bases separated the two germline ends. Germline V gives CDR1 SGHTS, CDR2 YDEGEE. The CDR3 loop reads CASSAGQTSGNTIYF. In nucleotides, the CDR3 is TGTGCCAGCAGCGCTGGACAGACCTCTGGAAACACCATATATTTT.

Note on this clone: The same CDR3 can be traced to other DNA sequences in this sample. This chain uses TRBV7-8 with TRBJ1-1; D not certain. Germline values: CDR1 SGHVS, CDR2 FQNEAQ. V was trimmed by 5 bases and J by 3 bases, leaving 19 bases between them. CDR3 size: 16 residues. CDR3 sequence (DNA): TGTGCCAGCAGCATCCGCGGGCTGATTGGGGACACTGAAGCTTTCTTT. The encoded protein is CASSIRGLIGDTEAFF.

The rearrangement joins TRBV11-2 to TRBJ2-5; possibly TRBD1 for D (6 bases). Trimming left V 5 bases short and J 5 bases short, with 15 bases between. Germline CDR1 SGHAT, CDR2 FQNNGV. The CDR3 extends over 14 amino acids. CDR3 DNA sequence: TGTGCCAGCAGCCGAGGTGGGGGCGGTGAGACCCAGTACTTC. This translates into CASSRGGGGETQYF.

The rearrangement joins TRBV5-1 to TRBJ2-7; 13 bases match TRBD2. Looked up from germline, CDR1 is SGHRS and CDR2 is YFSETQ. Unmatched junction bases numbered 5, after V lost 3 bases and J lost 2 bases. This CDR3 has 16 residues. The CDR3 sequence: CASSSSTSGRAYEQYF. The DNA of the CDR3 is TGCGCCAGCAGCTCCAGCACTAGCGGGAGGGCCTACGAGCAGTACTTC.

The V and J genes are TRBV2 and TRBJ1-3, with 9 nucleotides matching TRBD1. The trim removed 6 bases at V and 1 base at J, leaving 4 bases unmatched. Germline V gene sequence: CDR1 SNHLY, CDR2 FYNNEI. This CDR3 has 15 residues. CDR3 loop: CASSLTGGSGNTIYF. The DNA for the CDR3 is TGTGCCAGCAGCCTGACAGGGGGGTCTGGAAACACCATATATTTT.

This rearrangement joins TRBV7-2 to TRBJ1-3; D uncertain. This CDR3 spans 12 amino acids. V shed 5 bases and J shed 10 bases, with 12 bases lying between them. CDR1 SGHTA and CDR2 FQGNSA come from the germline V gene. The CDR3 spells CASSPPKSTIYF. Written as DNA, the CDR3 is TGTGCCAGCAGCCCCCCCAAATCAACCATATATTTT.

This clone was detected a few times. V and J are TRBV7-6 and TRBJ1-3; D possibly corresponds to TRBD1 (5 bases). Germline CDR1 is SGHVS and CDR2 is FNYEAQ. CDR3 length: 15 amino acids. V lost 5 bases and J 0 bases, leaving 11 bases between the germline ends. The CDR3 DNA follows: TGTGCCAGCAGCACGGGCGGGGGCTCTGGAAACACCATATATTTT. It specifies CASSTGGGSGNTIYF.

The J gene is TRBJ2-2, the V gene TRBV7-2; D remains ambiguous. Per germline, CDR1 SGHTA and CDR2 FQGNSA. This CDR3 has 15 amino acids. The ends were cut back, 2 bases at V and 2 bases at J, with 9 bases in the middle. The CDR3 loop is CASSLKAANTGELFF. CDR3 coding DNA: TGTGCCAGCAGCTTAAAAGCTGCCAACACCGGGGAGCTGTTTTTT.

The chain has TRBV21-1 and TRBJ1-1; the table's D gene call, TRBD1, was not cross checked with the DNA. TRBV21-1 is an annotated pseudogene. The CDR3 is made up of 16 amino acids. The CDR3 DNA sequence: TGTGCCAGCAGCAAAGGGGCCAGGGGGCGGGATACTGAAGCTTTCTTT. This gives the protein CASSKGARGRDTEAFF.

As for this clone: The junction and the germline gene differ at one end; a read error may be behind it. J is TRBJ2-7 and V is TRBV4-3; 11 positions match TRBD1. The CDR3 runs to 15 residues. Per germline, CDR1 LGHNA and CDR2 YSLEER. The CDR3 region is CASSQAGTGGYGQYF. The CDR3 coding sequence is TGCGCCAGCAGCCAAGCTGGGACAGGGGGATACGGGCAGTACTTC.

The chain has TRBV7-2 and TRBJ1-1, with a possible D match to TRBD1 (5 bases). The CDR3 runs to 13 residues. The V end was cut by 7 bases, the J end by 1 base, with 10 bases between. Germline V CDR1 and CDR2: SGHTA, FQGNSA. The CDR3 DNA reads TGTGCCAGCAAGATACAGGAGAACACTGAAGCTTTCTTT. Translation gives CASKIQENTEAFF. The variable domain in full, with the rest retrieved from reference TRBV7-2 and TRBJ1-1, is GAGVSQSPSNKVTEKGKDVELRCDPISGHTALYWYRQSLGQGLEFLIYFQGNSAPDKSGLPSDRFSAERTGGSVSTLTIQRTQQEDSAVYLCASKIQENTEAFFGQGTRLTVV.

This clone was counted a few times. The chain has TRBV30 and TRBJ1-5; 8 bases fit TRBD1. The J segment lost 7 bases and the V segment lost 2 bases, leaving 4 bases of the junction unmatched. From germline, CDR1 is GTSNPN and CDR2 SVGIG (reference sequence). There are 13 residues in the CDR3. CDR3 coding DNA: TGTGCCTGGAGTTCTCAGGGGGCACAGCCCCAGCATTTT. It specifies CAWSSQGAQPQHF.

This chain connects TRBV6-1 to TRBJ2-2; no definite D call. V shed 3 bases and J shed 5 bases, with 10 bases lying between them. Per the germline V gene, CDR1 is MNHNS and CDR2 is SASEGT. This CDR3 has 14 amino acids. The CDR3 sequence is CASSERHLTGELFF. The DNA of the CDR3 is TGTGCCAGCAGTGAGAGACACCTTACCGGGGAGCTGTTTTTT.

The CDR3 coding sequence is TGTGCCAGTAGTACCTGGACAGTCACGAGTAGACTGTTTTTT. Protein: CASSTWTVTSRLFF. V usage is TRBV19 and J usage is TRBJ1-4; weak D call: TRBD1 (6 bases). Germline values: CDR1 LNHDA, CDR2 SQIVND (reference sequence). This CDR3 comprises 14 residues. The V end lost 4 bases, the J end lost 13 bases, and 19 bases lay between the germline ends.

This rearrangement joins TRBV29-1 to TRBJ2-5; 8 nucleotides align to TRBD2. Germline trimming cut 8 bases from V and 0 bases from J; bases unmatched to any gene: 5. The length of the CDR3 is 13 residues. The germline CDR1 and CDR2 sequences are SQVTM and ANQGSEA. The CDR3 loop reads CSPSGQNQETQYF. The DNA of the CDR3 is TGCAGCCCTAGCGGGCAGAACCAAGAGACCCAGTACTTC.

The genes are TRBV5-1 and TRBJ2-5, with D possibly matching TRBD2 (6 bases). This CDR3 region has 14 residues. V lost 0 bases, J lost 4 bases, and 10 bases lay in between. The V gene's germline CDR1 is SGHRS and CDR2 YFSETQ. CDR3 amino acids: CASSLGGGIETQYF. CDR3 nucleotides: TGCGCCAGCAGCTTGGGGGGAGGCATAGAGACCCAGTACTTC. Complete variable domain (other parts from reference TRBV5-1 and TRBJ2-5): KAGVTQTPRYLIKTRGQQVTLSCSPISGHRSVSWYQQTPGQGLQFLFEYFSETQRNKGNFPGRFSGRQFSNSRSEMNVSTLELGDSALYLCASSLGGGIETQYFGPGTRLLVL.

CDR3 sequence reads: CASSDRGVYNEQFF. CDR3 nucleotide sequence: TGTGCCAGCAGCGACAGGGGGGTTTACAATGAGCAGTTCTTC. This chain joins TRBV6-5 and TRBJ2-1; 9 bases are a match to TRBD1. Trimming cost V 6 bases and J 4 bases; bases outside gene matches: 4. From germline, CDR1 is MNHEY and CDR2 SVGAGI. This CDR3 is 14 amino acids long.

The chain recombines TRBV6-5 with TRBJ1-2; no firm D call. With 5 bases removed from V and 4 bases from J, the gap between germline ends came to 14 bases. This CDR3 is built from 14 residues. Looked up from germline, CDR1 is MNHEY and CDR2 is SVGAGI. Here the CDR3 reads CASSRGGGLYGYTF. In DNA form, the CDR3 reads TGTGCCAGCAGTCGGGGAGGAGGACTCTATGGCTACACCTTC.

The V call is TRBV30, the J call TRBJ1-1; D is undetermined. Trimming pared 4 bases from V and 10 bases from J, leaving 13 bases between. Germline lookup yields CDR1 GTSNPN and CDR2 SVGIG (reference sequence). This CDR3 spans 11 amino acids. The CDR3: CAWTLEVVAFF. CDR3 DNA sequence: TGTGCCTGGACCCTAGAGGTAGTAGCTTTCTTT.